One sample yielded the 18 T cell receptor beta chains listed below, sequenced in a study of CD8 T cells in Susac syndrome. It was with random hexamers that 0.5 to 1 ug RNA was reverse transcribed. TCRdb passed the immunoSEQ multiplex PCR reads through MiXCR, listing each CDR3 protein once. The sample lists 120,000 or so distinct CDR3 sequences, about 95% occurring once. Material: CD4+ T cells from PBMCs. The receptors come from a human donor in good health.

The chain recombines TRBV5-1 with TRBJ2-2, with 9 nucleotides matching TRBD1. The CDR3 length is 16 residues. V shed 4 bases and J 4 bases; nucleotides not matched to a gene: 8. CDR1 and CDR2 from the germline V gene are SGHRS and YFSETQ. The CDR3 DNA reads TGCGCCAGCAGCATACGGACAGGGGCGAGCACCGGGGAGCTGTTTTTT. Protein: CASSIRTGASTGELFF.

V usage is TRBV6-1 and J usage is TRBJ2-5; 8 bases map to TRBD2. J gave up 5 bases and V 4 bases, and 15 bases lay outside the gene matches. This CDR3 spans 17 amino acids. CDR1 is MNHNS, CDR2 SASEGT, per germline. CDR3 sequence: CASSGLKREGLRETQYF. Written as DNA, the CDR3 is TGTGCCAGCAGTGGTCTAAAACGGGAGGGCCTACGGGAGACCCAGTACTTC.

CDR3 nucleotide sequence: TGTGCCTGGCGGACTAGCGCTAGCACAGATACGCAGTATTTT. This sequence encodes CAWRTSASTDTQYF. The chain employs TRBV30 and TRBJ2-3; 9 bases line up with TRBD2. J gave up 0 bases and V 5 bases, and 3 bases lay outside the gene matches. This CDR3 region has 14 residues. Looked up from germline, CDR1 is GTSNPN and CDR2 is SVGIG (reference sequence).

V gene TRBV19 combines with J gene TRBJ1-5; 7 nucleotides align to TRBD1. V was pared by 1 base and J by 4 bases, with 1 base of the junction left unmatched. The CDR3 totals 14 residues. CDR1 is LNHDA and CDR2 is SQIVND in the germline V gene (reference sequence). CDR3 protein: CASSIAGGNQPQHF. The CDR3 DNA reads TGTGCCAGTAGTATAGCAGGGGGAAATCAGCCCCAGCATTTT.

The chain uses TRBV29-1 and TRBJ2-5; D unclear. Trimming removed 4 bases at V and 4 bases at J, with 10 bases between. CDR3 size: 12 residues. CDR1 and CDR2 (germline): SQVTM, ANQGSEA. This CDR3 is CSVGRPLETQYF. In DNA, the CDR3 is TGCAGCGTTGGCAGGCCCTTAGAGACCCAGTACTTC. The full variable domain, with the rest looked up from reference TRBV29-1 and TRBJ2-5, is SAVISQKPSRDICQRGTSLTIQCQVDSQVTMMFWYRQQPGQSLTLIATANQGSEATYESGFVIDKFPISRPNLTFSTLTVSNMSPEDSSIYLCSVGRPLETQYFGPGTRLLVL.

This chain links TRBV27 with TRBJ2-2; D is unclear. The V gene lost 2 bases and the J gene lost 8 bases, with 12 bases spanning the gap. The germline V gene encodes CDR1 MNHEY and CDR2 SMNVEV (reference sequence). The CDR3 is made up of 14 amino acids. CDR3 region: CASSLRSISGELFF. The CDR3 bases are TGTGCCAGCAGTTTAAGGTCGATCTCGGGGGAGCTGTTTTTT.

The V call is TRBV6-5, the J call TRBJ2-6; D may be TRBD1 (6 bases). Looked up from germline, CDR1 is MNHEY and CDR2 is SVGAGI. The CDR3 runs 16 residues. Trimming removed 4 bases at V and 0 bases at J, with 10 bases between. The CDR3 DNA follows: TGTGCCAGCAGTTCCCCGGGACACTCTGGGGCCAACGTCCTGACTTTC. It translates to CASSSPGHSGANVLTF.

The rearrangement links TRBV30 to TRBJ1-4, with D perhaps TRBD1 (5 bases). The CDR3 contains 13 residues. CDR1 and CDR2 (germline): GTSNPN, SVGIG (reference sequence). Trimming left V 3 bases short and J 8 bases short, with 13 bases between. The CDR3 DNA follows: TGTGCCTGGAGCCCGGGACGAGGAGAAAAACTGTTTTTT. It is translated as CAWSPGRGEKLFF.

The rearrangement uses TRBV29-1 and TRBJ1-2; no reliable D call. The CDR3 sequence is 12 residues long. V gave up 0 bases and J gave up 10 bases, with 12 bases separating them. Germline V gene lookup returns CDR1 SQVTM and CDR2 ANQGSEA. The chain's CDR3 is CSVEDGGRHYTF. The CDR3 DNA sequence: TGCAGCGTTGAAGACGGCGGGCGCCACTACACCTTC.

The CDR3 region is CASSPPNFGTWGEQYF. The CDR3 region has the DNA TGTGCCAGCTCACCACCTAACTTCGGCACTTGGGGCGAGCAGTACTTC. This chain connects TRBV18 to TRBJ2-7; D unclear. This CDR3 has 16 residues. V was cut by 0 bases and J by 6 bases, with 18 bases left in between. The germline CDR1 and CDR2 sequences are KGHSH and LQKENI.

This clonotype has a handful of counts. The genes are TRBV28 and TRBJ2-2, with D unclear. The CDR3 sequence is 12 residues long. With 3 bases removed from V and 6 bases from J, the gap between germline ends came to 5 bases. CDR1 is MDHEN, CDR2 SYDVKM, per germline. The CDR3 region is CASSLLAGELFF. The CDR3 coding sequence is TGTGCCAGCAGTTTGTTAGCCGGGGAGCTGTTTTTT.

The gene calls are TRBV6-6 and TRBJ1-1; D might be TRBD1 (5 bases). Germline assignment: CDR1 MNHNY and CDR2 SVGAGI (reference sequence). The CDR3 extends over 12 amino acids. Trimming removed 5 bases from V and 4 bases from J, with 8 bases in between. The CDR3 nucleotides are TGTGCCAGCAGTCATAGGGGCACTGAAGCTTTCTTT. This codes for CASSHRGTEAFF.

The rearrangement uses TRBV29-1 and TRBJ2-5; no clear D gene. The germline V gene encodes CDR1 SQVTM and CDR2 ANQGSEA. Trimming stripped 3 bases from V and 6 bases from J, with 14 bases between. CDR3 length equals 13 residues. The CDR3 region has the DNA TGCAGCGTTGATTCCCCCCCCGGCCAGACCCAGTACTTC. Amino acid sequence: CSVDSPPGQTQYF.

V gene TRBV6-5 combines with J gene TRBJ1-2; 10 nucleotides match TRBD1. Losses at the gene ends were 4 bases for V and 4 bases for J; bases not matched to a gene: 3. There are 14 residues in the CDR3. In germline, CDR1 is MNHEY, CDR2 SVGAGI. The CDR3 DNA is TGTGCCAGCAGTTCGGGACAGGGGACCTATGGCTACACCTTC. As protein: CASSSGQGTYGYTF.

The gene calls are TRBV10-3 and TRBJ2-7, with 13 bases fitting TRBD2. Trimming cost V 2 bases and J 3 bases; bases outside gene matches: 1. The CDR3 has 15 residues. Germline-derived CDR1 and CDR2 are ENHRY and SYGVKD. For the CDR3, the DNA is TGTGCCATCAGTGAGGGACTAGCGGGAGTCTACGAGCAGTACTTC. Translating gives CAISEGLAGVYEQYF.

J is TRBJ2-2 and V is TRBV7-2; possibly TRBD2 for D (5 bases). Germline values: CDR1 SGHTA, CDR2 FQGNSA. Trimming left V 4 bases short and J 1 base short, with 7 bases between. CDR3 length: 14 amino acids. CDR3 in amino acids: CASSWEQNTGELFF. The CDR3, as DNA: TGTGCCAGCAGCTGGGAGCAGAACACCGGGGAGCTGTTTTTT.

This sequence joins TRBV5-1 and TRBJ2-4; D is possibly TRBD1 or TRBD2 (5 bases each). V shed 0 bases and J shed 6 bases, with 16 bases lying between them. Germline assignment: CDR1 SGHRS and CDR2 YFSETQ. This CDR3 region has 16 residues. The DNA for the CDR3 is TGCGCCAGCAGCTTGGCCGGTGGGACCGCCCCAAACATTCAGTACTTC. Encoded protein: CASSLAGGTAPNIQYF.

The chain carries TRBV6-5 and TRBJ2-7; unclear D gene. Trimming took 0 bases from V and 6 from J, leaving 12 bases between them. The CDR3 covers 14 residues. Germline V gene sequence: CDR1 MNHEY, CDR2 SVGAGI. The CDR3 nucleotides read TGTGCCAGCAGTTACTCGGCAATCCCCGTCGAGCAGTACTTC. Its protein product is CASSYSAIPVEQYF.